One and the same sample provided the 25 T cell receptor beta chains below, sequenced in a study of T cell responses to AZD1222 COVID-19 vaccine (dated by TCRdb to about 2021). The library came from the immunoSEQ multiplex PCR assay. TCRdb provides this immuneACCESS table in a form limited to in-frame rearrangements. Some clones are lacking; in checked studies, under half of them reflect an unresolved V gene, and why the rest are absent is not known. This sample lists about 130,000 clones; roughly nine tenths were detected once. The top ten clonotypes cover over 2.5% of the sample. Sample time point, as interpreted from the label and publication: baseline before first vaccination. Sequencing was performed on peripheral blood, taken on day 0 of AZD1222 vaccination. The receptors originated from an adult in good health.

The chain carries TRBV11-1 and TRBJ2-7; 10 positions match TRBD1. This CDR3 has 15 amino acids. Trimming removed 5 bases from V and 4 bases from J; junction bases left unmatched: 8. Germline CDR1 and CDR2: SGHAT and FQDESV (reference sequence). CDR3 amino acids: CASSPQTGGVYEQYF. The CDR3 DNA reads as TGTGCCAGCAGCCCACAGACAGGGGGCGTTTACGAGCAGTACTTC.

V and J are TRBV11-2 and TRBJ1-1, with 8 positions matching TRBD1. Trimming at V came to 11 bases and at J to 1 base, leaving 3 bases not matched to a gene. Germline loops: CDR1 SGHAT, CDR2 FQNNGV. The CDR3 is made up of 12 amino acids. CDR3 region: CAGQGANTEAFF. CDR3 coding DNA: TGTGCCGGACAGGGCGCGAACACTGAAGCTTTCTTT.

Only one count was recorded for this clone. This rearrangement joins TRBV2 to TRBJ1-5, with D possibly matching TRBD1 (6 bases). Germline CDR1 SNHLY, CDR2 FYNNEI. Trimming cost V 1 base and J 6 bases, with 13 bases left between them. The CDR3 runs 15 residues. CDR3 sequence reads: CASSEEGRGRQPQHF. The CDR3 coding sequence is TGTGCCAGCAGTGAAGAGGGACGGGGGCGTCAGCCCCAGCATTTT.

This sequence joins TRBV27 and TRBJ2-2, with 11 bases identical to TRBD2. This CDR3 contains 15 residues. Germline loops: CDR1 MNHEY, CDR2 SMNVEV (reference sequence). After removal of 5 bases from V and 3 bases from J, the junction contained 2 bases not matched to a gene. The CDR3 here is CASSPSGRYTGELFF. In DNA, the CDR3 is TGTGCCAGCAGTCCTAGCGGGAGGTACACCGGGGAGCTGTTTTTT.

J is TRBJ2-5 and V is TRBV12-5; weak D call: TRBD2 (5 bases). With 0 bases removed from V and 5 bases from J, the gap between germline ends came to 10 bases. Germline assignment: CDR1 LGHNT and CDR2 FRNRAP. The CDR3 runs 14 residues. CDR3 nucleotide sequence: TGTGCTAGTGGTTTGGTCGTTGAGGGTGAGACCCAGTACTTC. The encoded protein is CASGLVVEGETQYF.

The chain has TRBV2 and TRBJ1-2; possibly TRBD1 for D (6 bases). There are 16 residues in the CDR3. The germline V and J ends were trimmed by 3 bases and 3 bases, with 17 bases remaining between them. CDR1 is SNHLY and CDR2 is FYNNEI in the germline V gene. CDR3 loop: CASSDQPGQKYYGYTF. CDR3 coding DNA: TGTGCCAGCAGTGATCAACCGGGACAAAAATACTATGGCTACACCTTC.

The genes are TRBV27 and TRBJ2-3, with 8 bases that match TRBD2. Germline V gene data show CDR1 as MNHEY and CDR2 as SMNVEV (reference sequence). V trimming: 6 bases; J trimming: 2 bases; junction bases outside the gene matches: 10. CDR3 length: 16 amino acids. CDR3 protein: CASRVLSSGTTDTQYF. The CDR3 coding sequence is TGTGCCAGCAGAGTCCTAAGTAGCGGGACCACAGATACGCAGTATTTT.

This chain connects TRBV6-4 to TRBJ1-1; 10 bases are a match to TRBD1. The junction had 2 bases not matched to a gene; V was cut back by 6 bases and J by 1 base. Germline CDR1 is MRHNA and CDR2 is SNTAGT. CDR3 size: 14 residues. CDR3 amino acids: CASSRDRGNTEAFF. CDR3 coding DNA: TGTGCCAGCAGCCGGGACAGGGGGAACACTGAAGCTTTCTTT.

J is TRBJ2-1 and V is TRBV30, with D possibly being TRBD2 (6 bases). CDR1 and CDR2 (germline): GTSNPN, SVGIG (reference sequence). V was clipped by 2 bases and J by 3 bases, with 11 bases between them. The CDR3 sequence is 14 residues long. As DNA, the CDR3 is TGTGCCTGGAGTAGTGGAGGGATCTACAATGAGCAGTTCTTC. This codes for CAWSSGGIYNEQFF. The whole variable domain, filled in from reference TRBV30 and TRBJ2-1, reads SQTIHQWPATLVQPVGSPLSLECTVEGTSNPNLYWYRQAAGRGLQLLFYSVGIGQISSEVPQNLSASRPQDRQFILSSKKLLLSDSGFYLCAWSSGGIYNEQFFGPGTRLTVL.

The chain employs TRBV11-2 and TRBJ1-2; no reliable D call. The V gene's germline CDR1 is SGHAT and CDR2 FQNNGV. The V end was cut by 5 bases, the J end by 8 bases, with 18 bases between. This CDR3 comprises 14 residues. The CDR3 spells CASSQRTKAEGYTF. The CDR3 bases are TGTGCCAGCAGCCAAAGAACCAAGGCGGAAGGCTACACCTTC. The full variable domain, rest sourced from reference TRBV11-2 and TRBJ1-2, is EAGVAQSPRYKIIEKRQSVAFWCNPISGHATLYWYQQILGQGPKLLIQFQNNGVVDDSQLPKDRFSAERLKGVDSTLKIQPAKLEDSAVYLCASSQRTKAEGYTFGSGTRLTVV.

The chain couples TRBV3-1 (or the pseudogene TRBV3-2) to TRBJ1-4, with D tentatively TRBD1 (5 bases). From germline, CDR1 is LGHDT and CDR2 YNNKEL (reference sequence). V lost 4 bases to trimming and J lost 8 bases, with 17 bases between them. The CDR3 sequence is 15 residues long. The chain's CDR3 is CASSRRDPTGEKLFF. The DNA of the CDR3 is TGTGCCAGCAGCCGCCGGGACCCAACGGGGGAAAAACTGTTTTTT.

This chain uses TRBV18 with TRBJ1-6, with unresolved D. Trimming took off 6 bases at V and 7 bases at J, with 13 bases between the two ends. Germline V CDR1 and CDR2: KGHSH, LQKENI. The CDR3 contains 14 residues. The CDR3: CASSDKSGNSPLHF. The CDR3 DNA is TGTGCCAGCTCTGATAAATCGGGGAATTCACCCCTCCACTTT.

The chain carries TRBV27 and TRBJ1-5; TRBD1 aligns across 9 bases. The CDR3 is 16 residues long. Germline CDR1 is MNHEY and CDR2 is SMNVEV (reference sequence). V shed 6 bases, J shed 3 bases, and the junction held 9 bases outside the gene matches. CDR3 protein: CASSPGTGKFNQPQHF. The CDR3 coding sequence is TGTGCCAGCAGCCCTGGGACAGGGAAGTTCAATCAGCCCCAGCATTTT.

V is TRBV5-8 and J is TRBJ1-1; 7 bases align to TRBD1. Germline V gene data show CDR1 as SGHTS and CDR2 as YDEGEE. This CDR3 is 16 amino acids long. V lost 4 bases to trimming and J lost 0 bases; unmatched junction nucleotides: 9. DNA of the CDR3: TGTGCCAGCAGCCCACGGACAGGCTTCATGAACACTGAAGCTTTCTTT. Protein sequence: CASSPRTGFMNTEAFF.

The V and J genes are TRBV7-8 and TRBJ2-5; D is possibly TRBD1 or TRBD2 (5 bases each). The germline V gene encodes CDR1 SGHVS and CDR2 FQNEAQ. The V end lost 1 base, the J end lost 5 bases, and 17 bases lay between the germline ends. This CDR3 has 16 residues. The CDR3 nucleotides read TGTGCCAGCAGCTTAGGGGGGACGGGAATAGGGGAGACCCAGTACTTC. This encodes CASSLGGTGIGETQYF.

The chain combines TRBV7-4 with TRBJ1-2; D gene ambiguous. V lost 4 bases and J 9 bases, leaving 15 bases between the germline ends. Per germline, CDR1 SGHVT and CDR2 SQSDAQ. The CDR3 sequence is 13 residues long. The CDR3 reads CASSWEYLSCYTF. The CDR3, as DNA: TGTGCCAGCAGCTGGGAGTATCTCTCATGCTACACCTTC.

The genes are TRBV14 and TRBJ1-2; D perhaps matches TRBD1 (5 bases). This CDR3 region has 13 residues. From germline, CDR1 is SGHDN and CDR2 FVKESK. V gave up 1 base and J gave up 8 bases, with 11 bases separating them. The CDR3 loop is CASSQVGDRGYTF. CDR3 coding DNA: TGTGCCAGCAGCCAAGTGGGGGACCGCGGCTACACCTTC.

V usage is TRBV19 and J usage is TRBJ1-1; TRBD1 might be the D (5 bases). CDR3 length equals 12 residues. In germline, CDR1 is LNHDA, CDR2 SQIVND (reference sequence). V lost 8 bases and J 4 bases, leaving 11 bases between the germline ends. Here the CDR3 DNA reads TGTGCCAGTTGGGCGGGGGGCACTGAAGCTTTCTTT. Translating it yields CASWAGGTEAFF.

V usage is TRBV19 and J usage is TRBJ1-1, with D possibly being TRBD1 (6 bases). The germline V gene encodes CDR1 LNHDA and CDR2 SQIVND (reference sequence). There are 13 residues in the CDR3. V was pared by 4 bases and J by 3 bases, with 9 bases between. The CDR3 region has the DNA TGTGCCAGTAGTAGAACAGGGTACACTGAAGCTTTCTTT. Its translation: CASSRTGYTEAFF.

This chain uses TRBV5-6 with TRBJ2-7; D is perhaps TRBD2 (5 bases). Germline-derived CDR1 and CDR2 are SGHDT and YYEEEE. The CDR3 length is 15 residues. Trimming shortened V by 4 bases and J by 3 bases, and 17 bases separated the two germline ends. CDR3 amino acids: CASSQIGIESYEQYF. For the CDR3, the DNA is TGTGCCAGCAGCCAAATCGGGATTGAAAGCTACGAGCAGTACTTC.

The chain joins TRBV6-5 to TRBJ2-5; TRBD2 is a possible D gene (6 bases). Germline CDR1 and CDR2: MNHEY and SVGAGI. This CDR3 is 13 amino acids long. V was clipped by 6 bases and J by 6 bases, with 14 bases between them. CDR3 sequence (DNA): TGTGCCAGCAGAGGGACTGGGCTTAAGACCCAGTACTTC. Its translation is CASRGTGLKTQYF.

The rearrangement joins TRBV6-5 to TRBJ2-7; TRBD2 might be the D (6 bases). Germline-derived CDR1 and CDR2 are MNHEY and SVGAGI. The CDR3 consists of 14 residues. V was clipped by 6 bases and J by 3 bases, with 15 bases between them. CDR3 in amino acids: CASRIRSGGYEQYF. In DNA, the CDR3 is TGTGCCAGCAGAATCAGATCCGGGGGCTACGAGCAGTACTTC.

The V call is TRBV15, the J call TRBJ2-1; TRBD1 matches at 7 bases. Germline CDR1 LNHNV, CDR2 YYDKDF (reference sequence). J lost 4 bases, V lost 4 bases, and 13 bases had no gene match. This CDR3 spans 17 amino acids. Here the CDR3 DNA reads TGTGCCACCAGCATACCCGACGAGGGGGCATGGTACAATGAGCAGTTCTTC. It yields the protein CATSIPDEGAWYNEQFF.

J is TRBJ2-1 and V is TRBV9; D gene ambiguous. Germline-derived CDR1 and CDR2 are SGDLS and YYNGEE. Trimming took 3 bases from V and 12 from J, leaving 10 bases between them. CDR3 length: 11 amino acids. The CDR3 DNA is TGTGCCAGCAGCGCCTACGATTTGCAGTTCTTC. This translates into CASSAYDLQFF.

Here the CDR3 DNA reads TGTGCCAGTGCGAGGGACAGGGGTGTTGCTTTCTTT. This encodes CASARDRGVAFF. This sequence joins TRBV19 and TRBJ1-1; TRBD1 agrees at 10 bases. The CDR3 length is 12 residues. Germline V gene data show CDR1 as LNHDA and CDR2 as SQIVND (reference sequence). V lost 8 bases, J lost 11 bases, and 8 bases stayed unmatched.